One sample yielded the 5 T cell receptor beta chains listed below, sequenced in a study of shared clonotypes between healthy human individuals (dated by TCRdb to about 2020). CD8 naive samples were obtained by positive selection for CCR7 among CD45RO-negative cells, yielding a CD45RA+CCR7+ population from which TemRA cells were excluded. Receptor amplification or capture employed the immunoSEQ multiplex PCR assay. Sourced from immuneACCESS, this table was stored by TCRdb with only in-frame sequences that have V and J called. A share of the clones is absent; for the studies checked, an unresolved V gene accounts for under half, and the remainder has no known explanation. The sample table shows roughly 2,000,000 clones, and about 93% are seen once. Less than 2% of the sample lies in the top ten. The material sequenced was naive CD8+ T cells from PBMCs. The cell subset or site label of this sample denotes: CD45RA+CCR7+. These receptors came from a man between 18 and 35 years old in good health. Some clones in this sample may be carry-over from other donors' samples.

The sample holds a few counts of this clone. This chain uses TRBV10-3 with TRBJ1-1, with a weak D call TRBD1 (6 bases). The germline gives CDR1 ENHRY, CDR2 SYGVKD. V was trimmed by 10 bases and J by 2 bases, leaving 14 bases between them. This CDR3 region has 13 residues. The CDR3 here is CATRQELNTEAFF. CDR3 coding DNA: TGTGCCACCCGACAGGAGCTAAACACTGAAGCTTTCTTT.

This chain uses TRBV27 with TRBJ2-4; D may be TRBD2 (5 bases). The CDR3 spans 14 residues. Trimming removed 8 bases from V and 0 bases from J, with 11 bases in between. Germline V CDR1 and CDR2: MNHEY, SMNVEV (reference sequence). This CDR3 is CASAPDSAKNIQYF. In DNA, the CDR3 is TGTGCCAGCGCCCCGGACTCAGCCAAAAACATTCAGTACTTC.

With respect to this clone: Other DNA sequences in the same sample also yield this CDR3. The gene calls are TRBV13 and TRBJ2-3; D is ambiguous. From germline, CDR1 is PRHDT and CDR2 FYEKMQ (reference sequence). This CDR3 is 12 amino acids long. V shed 5 bases and J shed 0 bases, with 3 bases lying between them. The CDR3 DNA is TGTGCCAGCAGCACAAGCACAGATACGCAGTATTTT. Translation gives CASSTSTDTQYF.

Turning to this clone: This same CDR3 is encoded by further DNA sequences in the sample. The rearrangement links TRBV5-1 to TRBJ2-3; no definite D call. V lost 5 bases to trimming and J lost 6 bases, with 7 bases between them. This CDR3 contains 11 residues. Germline lookup yields CDR1 SGHRS and CDR2 YFSETQ. The CDR3 loop reads CASSLGDTQYF. The DNA of the CDR3 is TGCGCCAGCAGTCTGGGGGATACGCAGTATTTT.

The chain is built from TRBV13 and TRBJ2-4; TRBD2 is a possible D gene (5 bases). There are 14 residues in the CDR3. V lost 1 base, J lost 9 bases, and 13 bases lay in between. The germline gives CDR1 PRHDT, CDR2 FYEKMQ (reference sequence). The CDR3 DNA follows: TGTGCCAGCAGCTTAGTTGAGGGAGATGGCATTCAGTACTTC. It specifies CASSLVEGDGIQYF.